The 8 T cell receptor beta chains listed next were all sequenced from one sample in a study of blood T cell repertoires in COVID-19. Assay: immunoSEQ multiplex PCR; the TCRdb copy retains only in-frame clones and omits some. The table records 70,000 to 95,000 clones, 85% to 90% of them present only once. Source material: peripheral blood. These receptor sequences come from a human donor with active COVID-19. The donor label of this sample is uncertain.

V is TRBV7-8 and J is TRBJ2-7; 9 bases agree with TRBD1. Germline CDR1 reads SGHVS; CDR2 reads FQNEAQ. This CDR3 comprises 15 residues. Germline trimming cut 4 bases from V and 1 base from J; bases unmatched to any gene: 5. The CDR3 here is CASSSRDRVSYEQYF. The DNA for the CDR3 is TGTGCCAGCAGCTCCCGGGACAGGGTATCCTACGAGCAGTACTTC. The variable domain in full, completed from reference TRBV7-8 and TRBJ2-7, reads GAGVSQSPRYKVAKRGQDVALRCDPISGHVSLFWYQQALGQGPEFLTYFQNEAQLDKSGLPSDRFFAERPEGSVSTLKIQRTQQEDSAVYLCASSSRDRVSYEQYFGPGTRLTVT.

For the CDR3, the DNA is TGCGCCAGCACCCCCGGGGTAGGCGCTGAAGCTTTCTTT. The encoded protein is CASTPGVGAEAFF. V is TRBV5-1 and J is TRBJ1-1; D remains ambiguous. The V end lost 6 bases, the J end lost 6 bases, and 15 bases lay between the germline ends. Germline V lookup: CDR1 SGHRS, CDR2 YFSETQ. The CDR3 covers 13 residues. The full variable domain, its missing parts supplied by reference TRBV5-1 and TRBJ1-1, is KAGVTQTPRYLIKTRGQQVTLSCSPISGHRSVSWYQQTPGQGLQFLFEYFSETQRNKGNFPGRFSGRQFSNSRSEMNVSTLELGDSALYLCASTPGVGAEAFFGQGTRLTVV.

The chain employs TRBV2 and TRBJ2-1; 11 bases fit TRBD2. Germline V gives CDR1 SNHLY, CDR2 FYNNEI. After removal of 3 bases from V and 7 bases from J, the junction contained 5 bases not matched to a gene. The CDR3 has 15 amino acids. This CDR3 reads CASSDTLAGDNEQFF. The CDR3 nucleotides read TGTGCCAGCAGTGACACACTAGCGGGGGATAATGAGCAGTTCTTC.

The chain couples TRBV5-6 to TRBJ2-7, with 10 nucleotides matching TRBD2. The CDR3 is 17 residues long. V gave up 1 base and J gave up 3 bases; unmatched junction bases: 10. Germline V CDR1 and CDR2: SGHDT, YYEEEE. The CDR3 DNA is TGTGCCAGCAGCTTGTGGCTAGCGGGGGACTTAAACTACGAGCAGTACTTC. Translated, it gives CASSLWLAGDLNYEQYF.

This clone has more than one count but fewer than ten. The chain carries TRBV2 and TRBJ1-5; 7 bases fit TRBD1. V shed 7 bases and J 0 bases; nucleotides not matched to a gene: 6. Germline values: CDR1 SNHLY, CDR2 FYNNEI. The CDR3 runs to 15 residues. In DNA, the CDR3 is TGTGCCAGCACCGCGACAGGGTATAGCAATCAGCCCCAGCATTTT. Translated, it gives CASTATGYSNQPQHF.

This chain joins TRBV27 and TRBJ2-7, with D possibly being TRBD1 (5 bases). The CDR3 is made up of 15 amino acids. Germline V lookup: CDR1 MNHEY, CDR2 SMNVEV (reference sequence). V lost 4 bases, J lost 0 bases, and 13 bases lay in between. The CDR3, as DNA: TGTGCCAGCAGTTCTCCAGGGAAAAGCTCCTACGAGCAGTACTTC. It codes for CASSSPGKSSYEQYF.

This chain joins TRBV15 and TRBJ2-3; perhaps TRBD2 as D (6 bases). With 3 bases removed from V and 2 bases from J, the gap between germline ends came to 12 bases. The germline gives CDR1 LNHNV, CDR2 YYDKDF (reference sequence). CDR3 length: 15 residues. CDR3 protein: CATSSRTILTDTQYF. The CDR3 DNA reads TGTGCCACCAGCAGCCGGACTATCCTCACAGATACGCAGTATTTT.

The V call is TRBV7-9, the J call TRBJ2-3, with 7 bases matching TRBD1. Germline-derived CDR1 and CDR2 are SEHNR and FQNEAQ (reference sequence). Germline trimming cut 3 bases from V and 0 bases from J; bases unmatched to any gene: 3. The CDR3 is 15 residues long. This CDR3 is CASSFGTASTDTQYF. CDR3 bases: TGTGCCAGCAGCTTTGGGACAGCTAGCACAGATACGCAGTATTTT.